The 28 T cell receptor beta chains in this list originate from one sample, sequenced in a study of T cells after yellow fever vaccination. TCRdb itself ran the 5' RACE reads through MiXCR, one entry per CDR3 protein. The repertoire includes around 350,000 distinct CDR3 sequences, 11% of them detected once, and less than 20% sits in the top ten. The sample was PBMCs, taken on the day of the first yellow fever vaccination. The receptor set was obtained from a man younger than 35 who received the YFV17D yellow fever vaccine.

This clonotype was counted only a few times. The J gene is TRBJ1-2, the V gene TRBV18; D is perhaps TRBD1 (5 bases). Germline V gene lookup returns CDR1 KGHSH and CDR2 LQKENI. This CDR3 is built from 15 residues. Trimming left V 2 bases short and J 0 bases short, with 10 bases between. CDR3 nucleotides: TGTGCCAGCTCACCAAACACAGGAGCTAACTATGGCTACACCTTC. This codes for CASSPNTGANYGYTF.

The chain is built from TRBV7-3 and TRBJ2-1, with D hard to call. Trimming pared 2 bases from V and 6 bases from J, leaving 14 bases between. Looked up from germline, CDR1 is SGHTA and CDR2 is FQGTGA. The CDR3 length is 15 residues. The CDR3 loop is CASSLGLSLANEQFF. CDR3 sequence (DNA): TGTGCCAGCAGCTTAGGCCTCTCGCTGGCCAATGAGCAGTTCTTC. The full variable domain, completed using reference TRBV7-3 and TRBJ2-1, is GAGVSQTPSNKVTEKGKYVELRCDPISGHTALYWYRQSLGQGPEFLIYFQGTGAADDSGLPNDRFFAVRPEGSVSTLKIQRTERGDSAVYLCASSLGLSLANEQFFGPGTRLTVL.

This clonotype has more than one count but fewer than ten. The chain couples TRBV27 to TRBJ1-6; possibly TRBD1 for D (5 bases). The ends were cut back, 9 bases at V and 5 bases at J, with 11 bases in the middle. CDR1 is MNHEY, CDR2 SMNVEV, per germline (reference sequence). This CDR3 contains 13 residues. CDR3: CASSTGHNSPLHF. CDR3 bases: TGTGCCAGTAGCACGGGGCATAATTCACCCCTCCACTTT.

The rearrangement links TRBV30 to TRBJ1-5; 9 positions agree with TRBD1. CDR3 length equals 16 residues. Germline V gene sequence: CDR1 GTSNPN, CDR2 SVGIG (reference sequence). The V gene end was trimmed by 3 bases and the J gene end by 0 bases; junction bases not matched to a gene: 6. The DNA for the CDR3 is TGTGCCTGGAGCCAGGGGGACAGGGTTAGCAATCAGCCCCAGCATTTT. Amino acids: CAWSQGDRVSNQPQHF.

V gene TRBV14 combines with J gene TRBJ1-2; possible D gene TRBD1, 5 bases. Germline V gives CDR1 SGHDN, CDR2 FVKESK. V dropped 3 bases and J dropped 8 bases, with 16 bases sitting between them. This CDR3 has 14 amino acids. CDR3 coding DNA: TGTGCCAGCAGCCATAGGGGAGACCGAGGGGGCTACACCTTC. Translating it yields CASSHRGDRGGYTF.

The rearrangement links TRBV5-1 to TRBJ2-7; possible D gene TRBD1, 6 bases. CDR1 and CDR2 from the germline V gene are SGHRS and YFSETQ. The CDR3 has 15 amino acids. V lost 4 bases and J 6 bases, leaving 20 bases between the germline ends. The CDR3 region is CASSASGTRGSEQYV. CDR3 nucleotide sequence: TGCGCCAGCAGCGCATCCGGGACAAGGGGGTCCGAGCAGTACGTC.

This clonotype was recorded at least ten times. The rearrangement uses TRBV28 and TRBJ2-7; TRBD2 matches at 8 bases. The CDR3 is 15 amino acids. Germline values: CDR1 MDHEN, CDR2 SYDVKM. The junction had 7 bases not matched to a gene; V was cut back by 6 bases and J by 0 bases. The CDR3 bases are TGTGCCAGCAGCTCCGGGGGGGCGCCCTCCTACGAGCAGTACGTC. Residues: CASSSGGAPSYEQYV.

The chain has TRBV27 and TRBJ2-3; D may be TRBD1 (6 bases). V was shortened by 5 bases and J by 0 bases, with 24 bases between the two germline ends. In germline, CDR1 is MNHEY, CDR2 SMNVEV (reference sequence). This CDR3 spans 19 amino acids. As DNA, the CDR3 is TGTGCCAGCAGTCCTCTCGGGGTGGGGGCACAGACTAGCACAGATACGCAGTATTTT. This encodes CASSPLGVGAQTSTDTQYF.

In this sample, this clonotype turned up a few times. This chain uses TRBV7-8 with TRBJ1-1, with a possible D match to TRBD1 (6 bases). Trimming stripped 4 bases from V and 7 bases from J, with 22 bases between. This CDR3 comprises 16 residues. Germline CDR1 is SGHVS and CDR2 is FQNEAQ. This CDR3 is CASSYSIWGQSGEAFF. CDR3 in DNA: TGTGCCAGCAGCTATAGCATCTGGGGGCAGAGCGGTGAAGCTTTCTTT.

This clonotype was seen a handful of times. The chain couples TRBV5-1 to TRBJ2-5; tentatively, D is TRBD2 (5 bases). This CDR3 has 18 residues. The germline CDR1 and CDR2 sequences are SGHRS and YFSETQ. V dropped 1 base and J dropped 0 bases, with 19 bases sitting between them. The CDR3 protein is CASSLNPSDGLNQETQYF. The CDR3 DNA follows: TGCGCCAGCAGCTTGAACCCGAGTGACGGACTGAACCAAGAGACCCAGTACTTC.

The chain has TRBV12-3 or TRBV12-4 and TRBJ2-3; the match to TRBD2 covers 9 bases. The CDR3 contains 15 residues. V shed 6 bases and J 2 bases; nucleotides not matched to a gene: 6. The CDR3 sequence is CASSIAGALTDTQYF. CDR3 in DNA: TGTGCCAGCAGCATAGCGGGGGCACTCACAGATACGCAGTATTTT.

In DNA form, the CDR3 reads TGTGCCATCAGCGCCCTGGGGGAACGGAGCACCGGGGAGCTGTTTTTT. This encodes CAISALGERSTGELFF. J is TRBJ2-2 and V is TRBV10-3, with D perhaps assigned TRBD1 or TRBD2 (5 bases each). Germline CDR1 and CDR2: ENHRY and SYGVKD. The length of the CDR3 is 16 residues. Deletions cut 6 bases from V and 4 bases from J, with 18 bases between.

This rearrangement joins TRBV27 to TRBJ1-5; D unclear. Deletions cut 7 bases from V and 6 bases from J, with 19 bases between. The CDR3 contains 15 residues. Germline V CDR1 and CDR2: MNHEY, SMNVEV (reference sequence). The CDR3 bases are TGTGCCAGCATTCTCTCCGGAGGGAGGCGTCAGCCCCAGCATTTT. It translates to CASILSGGRRQPQHF.

There are a few counts of this clonotype. The V call is TRBV27, the J call TRBJ2-5, with TRBD2 as a possible D gene (6 bases). Trimming removed 6 bases from V and 7 bases from J, with 18 bases in between. The CDR3 has 14 amino acids. Per germline, CDR1 MNHEY and CDR2 SMNVEV (reference sequence). Here the CDR3 DNA reads TGTGCCAGCAGGCGTTTGGGGGAGGTGGCGACCCAGTACTTC. Translating it yields CASRRLGEVATQYF.

In this sample, this clonotype turned up a few times. The chain recombines TRBV7-3 with TRBJ2-3, with 8 bases that match TRBD2. Germline V gives CDR1 SGHTA, CDR2 FQGTGA. There are 15 residues in the CDR3. J lost 4 bases, V lost 4 bases, and 7 bases had no gene match. CDR3 protein: CASSYEGLVADTQYF. CDR3 bases: TGTGCCAGCAGCTATGAGGGACTAGTTGCAGATACGCAGTATTTT.

This clonotype has more than one count but fewer than ten. The rearrangement joins TRBV11-2 to TRBJ1-1; unclear D gene. V dropped 5 bases and J dropped 5 bases, with 24 bases sitting between them. The germline CDR1 and CDR2 sequences are SGHAT and FQNNGV. This CDR3 comprises 17 residues. CDR3 amino acids: CASSHPLVRGGGTEAFF. The CDR3 DNA follows: TGTGCCAGCAGCCACCCCCTTGTGAGAGGCGGAGGGACTGAAGCTTTCTTT.

This clonotype has a handful of counts. The V gene is TRBV2, the J gene TRBJ1-1; D remains unclear. V shed 6 bases and J shed 4 bases, with 9 bases lying between them. The length of the CDR3 is 12 residues. The V gene's germline CDR1 is SNHLY and CDR2 FYNNEI. This CDR3 is CASRVVATEAFF. The CDR3 nucleotides read TGTGCCAGCAGGGTTGTGGCCACTGAAGCTTTCTTT.

This clonotype occurred a few times. The chain couples TRBV7-2 to TRBJ1-1; D may be TRBD1 (6 bases). This CDR3 is built from 13 residues. From germline, CDR1 is SGHTA and CDR2 FQGNSA. Trimming left V 4 bases short and J 0 bases short, with 6 bases between. The CDR3 DNA reads as TGTGCCAGCAGCTGGGACATGAACACTGAAGCTTTCTTT. Its translation: CASSWDMNTEAFF.

The genes are TRBV5-1 and TRBJ2-5; TRBD2 aligns across 8 bases. V shed 0 bases and J 4 bases; nucleotides not matched to a gene: 8. Germline loops: CDR1 SGHRS, CDR2 YFSETQ. CDR3 length: 16 amino acids. For the CDR3, the DNA is TGCGCCAGCAGCTTGGAGCCAGCGGGGGTTGGAGAGACCCAGTACTTC. Protein: CASSLEPAGVGETQYF.

This clonotype was counted a few times. V is TRBV5-1 and J is TRBJ1-4; tentatively, D is TRBD1 (5 bases). The germline V and J ends were trimmed by 1 base and 0 bases, with 13 bases remaining between them. The CDR3 spans 17 residues. Germline CDR1 and CDR2: SGHRS and YFSETQ. CDR3 region: CASSLQGSPTTNEKLFF. CDR3 DNA: TGCGCCAGCAGCTTGCAGGGTTCACCAACAACTAATGAAAAACTGTTTTTT.

V is TRBV4-1 and J is TRBJ2-1; perhaps TRBD1 as D (5 bases). The CDR3 sequence is 14 residues long. Deletions cut 0 bases from V and 15 bases from J, with 18 bases between. From germline, CDR1 is MGHRA and CDR2 YSYEKL. The CDR3 region has the DNA TGCGCCAGCAGCCAAGATCTTTCTCTGGTCAGGGCGTTCTTC. This codes for CASSQDLSLVRAFF.

This chain links TRBV7-9 with TRBJ2-3, with D perhaps TRBD1 (6 bases). Germline assignment: CDR1 SEHNR and CDR2 FQNEAQ (reference sequence). Trimming cost V 1 base and J 0 bases, with 14 bases left between them. The CDR3 has 17 residues. CDR3 DNA sequence: TGTGCCAGCAGCTTAGGCCCCCGGGACACCAGCACAGATACGCAGTATTTT. Residues: CASSLGPRDTSTDTQYF. The variable domain in full, with the rest retrieved from reference TRBV7-9 and TRBJ2-3, is DTGVSQNPRHKITKRGQNVTFRCDPISEHNRLYWYRQTLGQGPEFLTYFQNEAQLEKSRLLSDRFSAERPKGSFSTLEIQRTEQGDSAMYLCASSLGPRDTSTDTQYFGPGTRLTVL.

This clonotype occurred many times. V usage is TRBV7-9 and J usage is TRBJ2-5; D unresolved. Trimming cost V 4 bases and J 4 bases, with 4 bases left between them. The CDR3 covers 11 residues. Germline assignment: CDR1 SEHNR and CDR2 FQNEAQ (reference sequence). The DNA for the CDR3 is TGTGCCAGCAGCTCGATAGAGACCCAGTACTTC. It specifies CASSSIETQYF.

V usage is TRBV5-4 and J usage is TRBJ1-2, with D unresolved. Germline V gene lookup returns CDR1 SGHNT and CDR2 YYREEE (reference sequence). The CDR3 is made up of 14 amino acids. The V and J ends lost 2 bases and 0 bases respectively, with 8 bases between them. CDR3 sequence: CASSFVEPNYGYTF. In DNA, the CDR3 is TGTGCCAGCAGCTTCGTTGAGCCTAACTATGGCTACACCTTC.

The J gene is TRBJ1-1, the V gene TRBV6-5, with 8 positions matching TRBD1. V was pared by 5 bases and J by 5 bases, with 4 bases of the junction left unmatched. Per the germline V gene, CDR1 is MNHEY and CDR2 is SVGAGI. This CDR3 spans 13 amino acids. CDR3 protein: CASSNRGWTEAFF. In DNA form, the CDR3 reads TGTGCCAGCAGTAACAGGGGGTGGACTGAAGCTTTCTTT.

The gene calls are TRBV10-2 and TRBJ1-1; tentatively, D is TRBD1 (6 bases). V gave up 8 bases and J gave up 6 bases, with 16 bases separating them. From germline, CDR1 is WSHSY and CDR2 SAAADI. The CDR3 covers 13 residues. The DNA of the CDR3 is TGCGCCAGCCTACAGGACAGTAACGCTGAAGCTTTCTTT. This codes for CASLQDSNAEAFF.

This clonotype was found a few times. V is TRBV6-1 and J is TRBJ2-3; TRBD2 matches at 8 bases. This CDR3 has 15 residues. V was clipped by 2 bases and J by 6 bases; unmatched bases: 7. Germline CDR1 reads MNHNS; CDR2 reads SASEGT. DNA for the CDR3: TGTGCCAGCAGTGAACGACGGGGGGGCTCGGATACGCAGTATTTT. Residues: CASSERRGGSDTQYF.

This clonotype appeared a few times. The chain is built from TRBV12-3 or TRBV12-4 and TRBJ1-6; 7 bases line up with TRBD1. J gave up 10 bases and V 7 bases, and 7 bases lay outside the gene matches. This CDR3 is built from 13 residues. CDR3: CASTSTGKSPLHF. As DNA, the CDR3 is TGTGCCAGCACCTCGACAGGGAAGTCACCCCTCCACTTT.